This TCR beta chain was sequenced for a study of blood T cell repertoires in COVID-19. Measured with immunoSEQ multiplex PCR; TCRdb has only the in-frame clones, and not every one. The sample holds about 48,000 clones; approximately 85% are singletons and the top ten take 7.3%. This CDR3 comprises 14 residues. The germline V and J ends were trimmed by 5 bases and 8 bases, with 19 bases remaining between them. CDR1 is SQVTM, CDR2 ANQGSEA, per germline. The sequence derives from a man aged 40-55 years with acute or convalescent COVID-19. The V and J genes are TRBV29-1 and TRBJ1-3, with TRBD1 as a possible D gene (6 bases). Sequenced: peripheral blood. The CDR3 sequence: CSVLPGAAGDTIYF. The DNA for the CDR3 is TGCAGCGTTTTGCCAGGGGCAGCGGGGGACACCATATATTTT.